These T cell receptor beta chains were read from a single sample in a study of blood T cell repertoires in COVID-19. Using immunoSEQ multiplex PCR, the repertoire was profiled, and TCRdb retains in-frame clones only, with some absent. Of tens of thousands of clones listed, roughly 87% were seen once; the top ten hold around 15%. The source material was peripheral blood. The receptor source for this set is a male donor with acute or convalescent COVID-19. Each CDR3 is given with its conserved first and last residue. Fields, in order: D gene, J gene, V gene, clone size, CDR3 protein, CDR3 DNA. The D gene is left open where the match is weak. For some rows the clone size is stated as once, few or many, or as a class when expanded; others skip it.

d_call: TRBD1; j_call: TRBJ2-4; v_call: TRBV27; clone_size: once; cdr3_aa: CASSLFSVGQGLINIQYF; cdr3_nt: TGTGCCAGCAGTTTATTCTCCGTTGGACAGGGTCTGATAAACATTCAGTACTTC
d_call: .; j_call: TRBJ1-5; v_call: TRBV5-6; clone_size: .; cdr3_aa: CASSLAGWNQPQHF; cdr3_nt: TGTGCCAGCAGCTTGGCGGGGTGGAACCAGCCCCAGCATTTT
d_call: .; j_call: TRBJ2-7; v_call: TRBV19; clone_size: .; cdr3_aa: CASSILPGSGSYEQYF; cdr3_nt: TGTGCCAGTAGTATTCTTCCGGGGTCGGGCAGTTACGAGCAGTACTTC
d_call: TRBD1; j_call: TRBJ1-2; v_call: TRBV30; clone_size: .; cdr3_aa: CAWMLQTGVGYTF; cdr3_nt: TGTGCCTGGATGTTACAGACAGGGGTAGGCTACACCTTC
d_call: .; j_call: TRBJ1-1; v_call: TRBV5-4; clone_size: few; cdr3_aa: CASSLDQYTEAFF; cdr3_nt: TGTGCCAGCAGCTTGGACCAGTACACTGAAGCTTTCTTT
d_call: .; j_call: TRBJ1-6; v_call: TRBV13; clone_size: many; cdr3_aa: CASSLRDYNSPLHF; cdr3_nt: TGTGCCAGCAGCCTCCGGGACTATAATTCACCCCTCCACTTT
d_call: .; j_call: TRBJ1-3; v_call: TRBV4-2; clone_size: few; cdr3_aa: CASSQDLGQRNTIYF; cdr3_nt: TGTGCCAGCAGCCAAGATCTTGGACAGCGAAACACCATATATTTT
d_call: TRBD2; j_call: TRBJ2-7; v_call: TRBV4-2; clone_size: .; cdr3_aa: CASSQDRTGTSGNEQYF; cdr3_nt: TGTGCCAGCAGCCAAGATCGTACCGGGACTAGCGGCAACGAGCAGTACTTC
d_call: TRBD1; j_call: TRBJ1-5; v_call: TRBV4-1; clone_size: .; cdr3_aa: CASSHGQDSNQPQHF; cdr3_nt: TGCGCCAGCAGCCACGGACAGGACAGCAATCAGCCCCAGCATTTT
d_call: .; j_call: TRBJ1-2; v_call: TRBV10-3; clone_size: .; cdr3_aa: CASTGPNRSNYGYTF; cdr3_nt: TGTGCCAGTACAGGGCCCAACCGGAGTAACTATGGCTACACCTTC
d_call: TRBD1; j_call: TRBJ2-5; v_call: TRBV5-8; clone_size: .; cdr3_aa: CASSRGQGAQETQYF; cdr3_nt: TGTGCCAGCAGCCGTGGACAGGGGGCTCAGGAGACCCAGTACTTC
d_call: TRBD1; j_call: TRBJ2-3; v_call: TRBV7-3; clone_size: .; cdr3_aa: CASSPLGTGGGTDTQYF; cdr3_nt: TGTGCCAGCAGCCCACTTGGGACAGGGGGCGGTACAGATACGCAGTATTTT
d_call: .; j_call: TRBJ1-1; v_call: TRBV18; clone_size: .; cdr3_aa: CASSPPAGVNTEAFF; cdr3_nt: TGTGCCAGCTCACCACCGGCAGGGGTGAACACTGAAGCTTTCTTT
d_call: .; j_call: TRBJ1-3; v_call: TRBV15; clone_size: .; cdr3_aa: CATSRVQGSDTIYF; cdr3_nt: TGTGCCACCAGCAGGGTACAGGGCTCGGACACCATATATTTT
d_call: TRBD1; j_call: TRBJ2-7; v_call: TRBV16; clone_size: .; cdr3_aa: CASSLIRDRARSSSYEQYF; cdr3_nt: TGTGCCAGCAGCCTAATCCGGGACAGGGCCCGCTCTAGCTCCTACGAGCAGTACTTC
d_call: .; j_call: TRBJ1-5; v_call: TRBV7-8; clone_size: .; cdr3_aa: CASSAGAVYSNQPQHF; cdr3_nt: TGTGCCAGCAGCGCGGGGGCAGTATATAGCAATCAGCCCCAGCATTTT
d_call: .; j_call: TRBJ2-7; v_call: TRBV27; clone_size: .; cdr3_aa: CASSITGSHEQYF; cdr3_nt: TGTGCCAGCAGTATTACAGGGTCCCACGAGCAGTACTTC
d_call: .; j_call: TRBJ2-5; v_call: TRBV24-1; clone_size: .; cdr3_aa: CATSDLGQGATSGEQETQYF; cdr3_nt: TGTGCCACCAGTGACCTAGGACAGGGGGCAACTAGCGGGGAACAAGAGACCCAGTACTTC
d_call: TRBD2; j_call: TRBJ2-5; v_call: TRBV5-4; clone_size: .; cdr3_aa: CASSPSSGGARETQYF; cdr3_nt: TGTGCCAGCAGCCCGTCTAGCGGGGGGGCTCGGGAGACCCAGTACTTC
d_call: TRBD2; j_call: TRBJ2-7; v_call: TRBV4-1; clone_size: .; cdr3_aa: CASSQVESGGGLSYEQYF; cdr3_nt: TGCGCCAGCAGCCAAGTCGAAAGCGGCGGGGGGCTCTCCTACGAGCAGTACTTC
d_call: TRBD1; j_call: TRBJ1-5; v_call: TRBV19; clone_size: .; cdr3_aa: CASSRTGEAQPQHF; cdr3_nt: TGTGCCAGTAGTAGGACAGGGGAGGCTCAGCCCCAGCATTTT